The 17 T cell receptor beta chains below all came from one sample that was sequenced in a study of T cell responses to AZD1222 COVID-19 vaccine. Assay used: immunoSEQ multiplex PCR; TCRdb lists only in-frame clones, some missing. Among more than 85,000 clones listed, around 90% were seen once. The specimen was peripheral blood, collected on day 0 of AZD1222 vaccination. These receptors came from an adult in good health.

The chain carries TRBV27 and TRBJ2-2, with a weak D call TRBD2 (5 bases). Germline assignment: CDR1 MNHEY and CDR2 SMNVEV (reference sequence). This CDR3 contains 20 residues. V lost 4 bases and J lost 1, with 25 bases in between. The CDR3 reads CASSSPSTSGMMMNTGELFF. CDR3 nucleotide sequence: TGTGCCAGCAGTTCCCCTTCCACGTCGGGAATGATGATGAACACCGGGGAGCTGTTTTTT.

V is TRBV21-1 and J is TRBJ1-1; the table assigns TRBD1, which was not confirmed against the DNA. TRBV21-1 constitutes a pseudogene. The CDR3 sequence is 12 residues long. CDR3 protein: CASSMTWTEAFF. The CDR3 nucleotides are TGTGCCAGCAGCATGACATGGACTGAAGCTTTCTTT.

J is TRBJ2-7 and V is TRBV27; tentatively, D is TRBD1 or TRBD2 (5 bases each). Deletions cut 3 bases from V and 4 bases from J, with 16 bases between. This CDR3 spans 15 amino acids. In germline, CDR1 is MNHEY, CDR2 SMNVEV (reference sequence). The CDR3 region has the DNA TGTGCCAGCAGTTTTAACTCGGGACGGATATACGAGCAGTACTTC. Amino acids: CASSFNSGRIYEQYF.

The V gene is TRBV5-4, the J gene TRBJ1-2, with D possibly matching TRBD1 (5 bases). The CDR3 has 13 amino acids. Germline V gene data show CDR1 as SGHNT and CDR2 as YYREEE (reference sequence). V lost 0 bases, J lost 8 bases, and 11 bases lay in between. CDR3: CASSLVSGEGYTF. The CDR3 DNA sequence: TGTGCCAGCAGCTTGGTGTCGGGGGAAGGCTACACCTTC.

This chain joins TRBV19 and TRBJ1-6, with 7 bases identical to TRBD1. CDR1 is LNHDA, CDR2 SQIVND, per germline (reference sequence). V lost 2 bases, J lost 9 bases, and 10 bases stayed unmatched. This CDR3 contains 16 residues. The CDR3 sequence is CASSIRAQGPFSPLHF. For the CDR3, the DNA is TGTGCCAGTAGTATAAGGGCACAGGGGCCCTTTTCACCCCTCCACTTT.

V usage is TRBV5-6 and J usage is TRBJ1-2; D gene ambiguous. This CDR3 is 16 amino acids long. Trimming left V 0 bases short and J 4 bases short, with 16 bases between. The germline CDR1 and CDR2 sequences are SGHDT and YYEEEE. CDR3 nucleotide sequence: TGTGCCAGCAGCTTGGGTCCCGGCAGCCTAGTCTATGGCTACACCTTC. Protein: CASSLGPGSLVYGYTF.

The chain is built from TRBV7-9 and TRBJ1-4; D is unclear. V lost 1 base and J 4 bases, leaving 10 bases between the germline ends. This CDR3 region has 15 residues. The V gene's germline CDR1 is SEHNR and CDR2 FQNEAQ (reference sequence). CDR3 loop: CASSLVSERNEKLFF. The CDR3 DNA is TGTGCCAGCAGCTTAGTGTCAGAACGTAATGAAAAACTGTTTTTT. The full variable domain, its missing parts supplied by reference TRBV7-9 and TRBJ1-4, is DTGVSQNPRHKITKRGQNVTFRCDPISEHNRLYWYRQTLGQGPEFLTYFQNEAQLEKSRLLSDRFSAERPKGSFSTLEIQRTEQGDSAMYLCASSLVSERNEKLFFGSGTQLSVL.

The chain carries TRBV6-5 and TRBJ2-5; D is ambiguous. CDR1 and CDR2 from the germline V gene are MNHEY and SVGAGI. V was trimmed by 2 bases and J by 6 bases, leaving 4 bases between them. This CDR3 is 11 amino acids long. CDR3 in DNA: TGTGCCAGCAGTTACGGGCAGACCCAGTACTTC. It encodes CASSYGQTQYF.

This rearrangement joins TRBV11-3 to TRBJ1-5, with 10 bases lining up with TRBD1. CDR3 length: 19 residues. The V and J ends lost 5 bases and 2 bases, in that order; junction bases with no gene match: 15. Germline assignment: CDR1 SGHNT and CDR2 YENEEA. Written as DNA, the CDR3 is TGTGCCAGCAGCAACACGACAGGGGGCATAGGGTTCGGCAATCAGCCCCAGCATTTT. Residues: CASSNTTGGIGFGNQPQHF.

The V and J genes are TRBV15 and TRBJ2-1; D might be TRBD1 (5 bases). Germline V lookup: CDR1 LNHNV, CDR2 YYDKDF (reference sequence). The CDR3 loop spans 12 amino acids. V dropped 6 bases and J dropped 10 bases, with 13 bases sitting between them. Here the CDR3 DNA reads TGTGCCACCAGGCTGGACACCCGGGAGCAGTTCTTC. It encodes CATRLDTREQFF.

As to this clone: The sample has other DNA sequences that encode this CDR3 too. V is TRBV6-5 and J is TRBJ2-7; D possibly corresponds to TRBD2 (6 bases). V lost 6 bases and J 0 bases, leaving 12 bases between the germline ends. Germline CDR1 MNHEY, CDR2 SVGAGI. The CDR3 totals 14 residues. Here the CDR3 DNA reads TGTGCCAGCAGCAGCCGGGACTCCTCCTACGAGCAGTACTTC. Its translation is CASSSRDSSYEQYF.

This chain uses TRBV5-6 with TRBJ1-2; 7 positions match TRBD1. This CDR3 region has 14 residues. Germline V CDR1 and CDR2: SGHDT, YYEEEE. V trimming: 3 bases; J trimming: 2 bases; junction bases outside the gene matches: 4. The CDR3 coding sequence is TGTGCCAGCAGCTGGGGAGGGGGCAACTATGGCTACACCTTC. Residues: CASSWGGGNYGYTF.

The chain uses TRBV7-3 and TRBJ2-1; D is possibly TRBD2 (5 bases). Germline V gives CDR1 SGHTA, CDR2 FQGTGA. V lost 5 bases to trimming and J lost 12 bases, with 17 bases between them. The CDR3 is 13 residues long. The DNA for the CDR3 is TGTGCCAGCAGCCTCAGCGAGGGTGCCGGGCAGTTCTTC. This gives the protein CASSLSEGAGQFF.

This chain's CDR3 is CASSHPGQGNTIYF. CDR3 nucleotide sequence: TGTGCCAGCAGCCATCCGGGACAGGGAAACACCATATATTTT. The rearrangement joins TRBV14 to TRBJ1-3, with 7 bases fitting TRBD1. V lost 3 bases, J lost 4 bases, and 3 bases stayed unmatched. CDR3 length equals 14 residues. Looked up from germline, CDR1 is SGHDN and CDR2 is FVKESK. Using reference TRBV14 and TRBJ1-3 for the parts outside the CDR3, the full variable domain is EAGVTQFPSHSVIEKGQTVTLRCDPISGHDNLYWYRRVMGKEIKFLLHFVKESKQDESGMPNNRFLAERTGGTYSTLKVQPAELEDSGVYFCASSHPGQGNTIYFGEGSWLTVV.

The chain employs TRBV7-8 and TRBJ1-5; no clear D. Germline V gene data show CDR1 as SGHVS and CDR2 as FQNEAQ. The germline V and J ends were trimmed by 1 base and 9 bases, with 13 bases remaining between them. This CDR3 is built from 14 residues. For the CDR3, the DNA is TGTGCCAGCAGCTTAGAATGGGGTTATGGGCCCCAGCATTTT. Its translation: CASSLEWGYGPQHF.

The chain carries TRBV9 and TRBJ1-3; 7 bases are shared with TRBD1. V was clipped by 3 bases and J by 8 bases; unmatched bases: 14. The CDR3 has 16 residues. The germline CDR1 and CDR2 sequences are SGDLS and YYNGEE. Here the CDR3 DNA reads TGTGCCAGCAGCGCCACGGGCCCTAATACAGGGGACACCATATATTTT. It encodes CASSATGPNTGDTIYF. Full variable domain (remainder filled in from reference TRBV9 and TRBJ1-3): DSGVTQTPKHLITATGQRVTLRCSPRSGDLSVYWYQQSLDQGLQFLIQYYNGEERAKGNILERFSAQQFPDLHSELNLSSLELGDSALYFCASSATGPNTGDTIYFGEGSWLTVV.

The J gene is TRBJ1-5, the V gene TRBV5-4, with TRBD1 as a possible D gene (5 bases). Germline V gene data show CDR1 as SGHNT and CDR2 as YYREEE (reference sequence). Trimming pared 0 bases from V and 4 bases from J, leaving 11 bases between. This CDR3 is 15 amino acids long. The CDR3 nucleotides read TGTGCCAGCAGCTTGGCTCCGGGGGGAAATCAGCCCCAGCATTTT. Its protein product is CASSLAPGGNQPQHF. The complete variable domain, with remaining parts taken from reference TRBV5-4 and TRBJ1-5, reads ETGVTQSPTHLIKTRGQQVTLRCSSQSGHNTVSWYQQALGQGPQFIFQYYREEENGRGNFPPRFSGLQFPNYSSELNVNALELDDSALYLCASSLAPGGNQPQHFGDGTRLSIL.